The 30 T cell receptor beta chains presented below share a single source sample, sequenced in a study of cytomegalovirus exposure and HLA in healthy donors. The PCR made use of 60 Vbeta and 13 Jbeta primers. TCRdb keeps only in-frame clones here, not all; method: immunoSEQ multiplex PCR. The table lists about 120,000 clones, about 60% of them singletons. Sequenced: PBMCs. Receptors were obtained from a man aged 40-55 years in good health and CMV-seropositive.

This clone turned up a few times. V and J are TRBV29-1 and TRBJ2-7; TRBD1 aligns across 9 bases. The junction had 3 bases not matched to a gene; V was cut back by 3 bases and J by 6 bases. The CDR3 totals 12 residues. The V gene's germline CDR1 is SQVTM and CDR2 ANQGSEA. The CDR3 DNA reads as TGCAGCGTTGAGGGGACAGGGCTCGAGCAGTACTTC. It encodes CSVEGTGLEQYF.

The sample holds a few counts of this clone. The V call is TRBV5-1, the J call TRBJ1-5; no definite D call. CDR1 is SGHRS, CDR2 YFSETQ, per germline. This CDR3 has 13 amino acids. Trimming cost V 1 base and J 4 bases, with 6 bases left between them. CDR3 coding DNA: TGCGCCAGCAGCTTGACACCAAATCAGCCCCAGCATTTT. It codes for CASSLTPNQPQHF.

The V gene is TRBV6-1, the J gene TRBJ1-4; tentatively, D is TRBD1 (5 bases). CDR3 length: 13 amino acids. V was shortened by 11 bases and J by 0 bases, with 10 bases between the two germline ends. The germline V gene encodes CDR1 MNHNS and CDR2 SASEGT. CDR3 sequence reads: CAGSDTTNEKLFF. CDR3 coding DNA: TGTGCCGGCTCGGACACAACTAATGAAAAACTGTTTTTT.

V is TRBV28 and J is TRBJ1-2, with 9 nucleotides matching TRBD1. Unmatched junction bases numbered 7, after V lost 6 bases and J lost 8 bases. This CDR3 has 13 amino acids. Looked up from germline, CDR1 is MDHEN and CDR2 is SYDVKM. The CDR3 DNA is TGTGCCAGCAGGCCCAACAGGGGGCGCGGCTACACCTTC. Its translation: CASRPNRGRGYTF.

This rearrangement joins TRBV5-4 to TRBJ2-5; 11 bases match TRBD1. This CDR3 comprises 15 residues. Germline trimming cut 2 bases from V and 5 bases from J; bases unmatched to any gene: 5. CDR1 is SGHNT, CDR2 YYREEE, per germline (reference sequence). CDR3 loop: CASSFGGTGGETQYF. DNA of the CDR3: TGTGCCAGCAGCTTCGGAGGGACAGGGGGGGAGACCCAGTACTTC.

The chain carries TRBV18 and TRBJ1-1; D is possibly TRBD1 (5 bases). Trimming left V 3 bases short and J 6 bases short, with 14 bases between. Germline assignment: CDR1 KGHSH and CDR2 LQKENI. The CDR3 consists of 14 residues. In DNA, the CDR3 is TGTGCCAGCTCACCTCTCCAAGGGGAATCTGAAGCTTTCTTT. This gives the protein CASSPLQGESEAFF.

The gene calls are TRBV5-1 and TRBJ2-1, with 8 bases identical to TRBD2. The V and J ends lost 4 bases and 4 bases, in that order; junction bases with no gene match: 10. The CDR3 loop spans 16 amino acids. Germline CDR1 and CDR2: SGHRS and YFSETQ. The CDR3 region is CASSPLLSGGYNEQFF. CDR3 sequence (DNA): TGCGCCAGCAGCCCATTGTTGTCGGGGGGGTACAATGAGCAGTTCTTC.

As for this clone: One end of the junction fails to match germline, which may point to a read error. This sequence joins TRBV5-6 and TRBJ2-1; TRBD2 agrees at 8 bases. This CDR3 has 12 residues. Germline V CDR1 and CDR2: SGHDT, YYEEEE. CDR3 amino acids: CASSWRLAGHLF. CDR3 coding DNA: TGTGCCAGCAGCTGGCGGTTAGCGGGACATCTCTTC.

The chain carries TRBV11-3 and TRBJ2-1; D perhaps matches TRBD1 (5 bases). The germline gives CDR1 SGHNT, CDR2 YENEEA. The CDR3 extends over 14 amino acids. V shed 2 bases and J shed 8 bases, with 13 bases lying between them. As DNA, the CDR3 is TGTGCCAGCAGCTTACAGGGCCCTCCCGATGAGCAGTTCTTC. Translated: CASSLQGPPDEQFF. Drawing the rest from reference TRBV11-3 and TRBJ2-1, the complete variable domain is EAGVVQSPRYKIIEKKQPVAFWCNPISGHNTLYWYLQNLGQGPELLIRYENEEAVDDSQLPKDRFSAERLKGVDSTLKIQPAELGDSAVYLCASSLQGPPDEQFFGPGTRLTVL.

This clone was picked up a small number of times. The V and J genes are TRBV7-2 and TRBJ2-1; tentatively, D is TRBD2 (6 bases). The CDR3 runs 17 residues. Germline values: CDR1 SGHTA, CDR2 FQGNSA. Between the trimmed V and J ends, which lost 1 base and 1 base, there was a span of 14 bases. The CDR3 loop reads CASSLVGGTRSYNEQFF. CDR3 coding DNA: TGTGCCAGCAGCTTAGTAGGCGGGACCCGGTCCTACAATGAGCAGTTCTTC.

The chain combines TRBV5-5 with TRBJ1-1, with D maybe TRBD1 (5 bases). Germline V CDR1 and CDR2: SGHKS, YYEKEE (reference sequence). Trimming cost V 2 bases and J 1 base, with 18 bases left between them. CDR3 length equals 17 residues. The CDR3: CASSFVKAGPQNTEAFF. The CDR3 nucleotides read TGTGCCAGCAGCTTTGTTAAGGCAGGGCCACAGAACACTGAAGCTTTCTTT.

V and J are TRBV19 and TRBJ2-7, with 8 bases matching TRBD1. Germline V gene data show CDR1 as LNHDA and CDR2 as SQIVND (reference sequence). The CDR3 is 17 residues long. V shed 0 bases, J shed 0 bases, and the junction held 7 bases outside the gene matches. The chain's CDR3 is CASSIDHGTGGSYEQYF. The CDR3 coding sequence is TGTGCCAGTAGTATAGATCACGGGACAGGTGGCTCCTACGAGCAGTACTTC.

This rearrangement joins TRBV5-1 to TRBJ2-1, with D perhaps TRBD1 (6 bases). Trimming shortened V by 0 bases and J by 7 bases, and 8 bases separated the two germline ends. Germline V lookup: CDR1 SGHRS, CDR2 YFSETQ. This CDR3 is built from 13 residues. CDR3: CASSLAQGNEQFF. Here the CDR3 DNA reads TGCGCCAGCAGCTTGGCCCAGGGGAATGAGCAGTTCTTC.

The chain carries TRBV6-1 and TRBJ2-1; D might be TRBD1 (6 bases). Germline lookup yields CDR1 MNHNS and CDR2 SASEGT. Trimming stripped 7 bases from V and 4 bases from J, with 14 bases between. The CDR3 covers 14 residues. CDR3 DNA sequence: TGTGCCAGCATATCGGGACAAAGTTACAATGAGCAGTTCTTC. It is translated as CASISGQSYNEQFF.

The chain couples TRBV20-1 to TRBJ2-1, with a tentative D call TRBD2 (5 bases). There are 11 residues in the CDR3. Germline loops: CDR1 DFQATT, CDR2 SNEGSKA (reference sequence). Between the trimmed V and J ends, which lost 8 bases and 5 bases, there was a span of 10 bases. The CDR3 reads CSPGINNEQFF. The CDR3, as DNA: TGCAGTCCGGGGATTAACAATGAGCAGTTCTTC.

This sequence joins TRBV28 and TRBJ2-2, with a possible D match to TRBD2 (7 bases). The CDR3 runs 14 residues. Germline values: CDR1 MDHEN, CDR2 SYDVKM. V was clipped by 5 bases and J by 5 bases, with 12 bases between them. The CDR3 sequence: CASSGGARTGELFF. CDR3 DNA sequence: TGTGCCAGCAGTGGGGGGGCGCGAACCGGGGAGCTGTTTTTT.

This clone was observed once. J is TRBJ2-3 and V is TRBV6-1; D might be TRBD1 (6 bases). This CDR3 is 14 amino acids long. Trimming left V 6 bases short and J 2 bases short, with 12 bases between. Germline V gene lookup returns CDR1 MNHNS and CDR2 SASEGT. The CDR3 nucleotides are TGTGCCAGCAGCAGGGGAGCTTTCACAGATACGCAGTATTTT. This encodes CASSRGAFTDTQYF.

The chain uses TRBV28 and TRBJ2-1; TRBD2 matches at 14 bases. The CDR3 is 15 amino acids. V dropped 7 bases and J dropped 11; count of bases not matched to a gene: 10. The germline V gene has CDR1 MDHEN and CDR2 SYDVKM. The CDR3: CASMELGLAGAQQFF. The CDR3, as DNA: TGTGCCAGCATGGAGTTGGGACTAGCGGGAGCACAGCAGTTCTTC. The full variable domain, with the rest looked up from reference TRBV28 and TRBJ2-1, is DVKVTQSSRYLVKRTGEKVFLECVQDMDHENMFWYRQDPGLGLRLIYFSYDVKMKEKGDIPEGYSVSREKKERFSLILESASTNQTSMYLCASMELGLAGAQQFFGPGTRLTVL.

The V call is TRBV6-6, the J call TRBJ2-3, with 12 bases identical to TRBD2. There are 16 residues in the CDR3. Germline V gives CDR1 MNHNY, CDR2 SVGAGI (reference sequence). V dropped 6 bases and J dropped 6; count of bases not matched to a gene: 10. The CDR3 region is CASSQPSGGARDTQYF. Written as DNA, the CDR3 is TGTGCCAGCAGCCAACCTAGCGGGGGGGCGAGGGATACGCAGTATTTT.

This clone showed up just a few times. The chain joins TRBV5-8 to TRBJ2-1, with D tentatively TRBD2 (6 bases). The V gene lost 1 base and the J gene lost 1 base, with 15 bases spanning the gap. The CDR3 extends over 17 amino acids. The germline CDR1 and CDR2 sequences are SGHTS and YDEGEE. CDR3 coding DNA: TGTGCCAGCAGCTTGCCTGGTTTAGCGGAGTCCTACAATGAGCAGTTCTTC. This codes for CASSLPGLAESYNEQFF. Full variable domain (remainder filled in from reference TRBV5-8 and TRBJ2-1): EAGVTQSPTHLIKTRGQQATLRCSPISGHTSVYWYQQALGLGLQFLLWYDEGEERNRGNFPPRFSGRQFPNYSSELNVNALELEDSALYLCASSLPGLAESYNEQFFGPGTRLTVL.

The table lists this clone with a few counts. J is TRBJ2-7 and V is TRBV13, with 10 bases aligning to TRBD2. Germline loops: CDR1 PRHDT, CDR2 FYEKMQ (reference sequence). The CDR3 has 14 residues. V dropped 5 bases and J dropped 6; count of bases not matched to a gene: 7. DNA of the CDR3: TGTGCCAGCAGCCCCGGGACTAGCGAGAGCGAGCAGTACTTC. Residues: CASSPGTSESEQYF.

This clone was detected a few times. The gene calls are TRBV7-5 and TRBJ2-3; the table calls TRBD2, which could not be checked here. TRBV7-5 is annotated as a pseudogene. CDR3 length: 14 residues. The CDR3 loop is CARSLVPSTDTQYF. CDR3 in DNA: TGTGCCAGAAGCTTAGTTCCGAGCACAGATACGCAGTATTTT.

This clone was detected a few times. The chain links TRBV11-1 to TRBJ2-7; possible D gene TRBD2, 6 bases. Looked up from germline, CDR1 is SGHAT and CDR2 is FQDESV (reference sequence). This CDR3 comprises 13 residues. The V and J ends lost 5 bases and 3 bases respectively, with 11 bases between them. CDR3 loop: CASSISGYYEQYF. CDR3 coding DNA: TGTGCCAGCAGCATTAGCGGTTACTACGAGCAGTACTTC.

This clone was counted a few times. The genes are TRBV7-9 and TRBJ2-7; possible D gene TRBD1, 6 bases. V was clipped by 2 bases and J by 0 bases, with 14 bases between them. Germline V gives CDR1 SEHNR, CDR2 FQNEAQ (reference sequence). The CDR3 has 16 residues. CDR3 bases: TGTGCCAGCAGCTTAAGCGGCAGGGGATACTCCTACGAGCAGTACTTC. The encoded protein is CASSLSGRGYSYEQYF.

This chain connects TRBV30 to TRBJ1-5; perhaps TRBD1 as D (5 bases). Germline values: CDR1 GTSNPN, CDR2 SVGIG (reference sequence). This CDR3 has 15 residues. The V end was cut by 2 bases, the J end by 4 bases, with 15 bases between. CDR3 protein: CAWSLDDSPNQPQHF. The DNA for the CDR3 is TGTGCCTGGAGTCTTGACGACAGCCCAAATCAGCCCCAGCATTTT.

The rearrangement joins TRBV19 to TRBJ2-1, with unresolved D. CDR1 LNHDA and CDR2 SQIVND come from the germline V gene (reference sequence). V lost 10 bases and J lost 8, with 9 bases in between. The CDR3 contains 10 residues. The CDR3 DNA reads TGTGCCACTGGCCGATATGAGCAGTTCTTC. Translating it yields CATGRYEQFF.

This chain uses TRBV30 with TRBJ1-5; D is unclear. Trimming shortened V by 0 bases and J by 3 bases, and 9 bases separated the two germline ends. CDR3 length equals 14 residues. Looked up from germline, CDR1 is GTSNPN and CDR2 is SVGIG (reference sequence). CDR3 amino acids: CAWSVLGHNQPQHF. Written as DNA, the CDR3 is TGTGCCTGGAGTGTACTAGGGCACAATCAGCCCCAGCATTTT.

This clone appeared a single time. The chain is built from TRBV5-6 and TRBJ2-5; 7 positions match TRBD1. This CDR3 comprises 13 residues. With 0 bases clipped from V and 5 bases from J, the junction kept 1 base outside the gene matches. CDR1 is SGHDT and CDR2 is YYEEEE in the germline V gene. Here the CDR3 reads CASSLADRETQYF. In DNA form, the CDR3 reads TGTGCCAGCAGCTTGGCGGACAGGGAGACCCAGTACTTC.

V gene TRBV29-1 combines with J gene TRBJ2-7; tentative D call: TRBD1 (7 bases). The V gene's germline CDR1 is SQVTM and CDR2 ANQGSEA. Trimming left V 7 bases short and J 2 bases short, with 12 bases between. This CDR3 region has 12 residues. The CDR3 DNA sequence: TGCAGCGCCGCGGGACAGACCTACGAGCAGTACTTC. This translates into CSAAGQTYEQYF.

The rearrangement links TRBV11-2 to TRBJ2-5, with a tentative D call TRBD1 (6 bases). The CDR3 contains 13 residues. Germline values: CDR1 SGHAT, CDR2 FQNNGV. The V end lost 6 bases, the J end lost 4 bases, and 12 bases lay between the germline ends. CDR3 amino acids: CASRPDSLETQYF. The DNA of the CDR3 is TGTGCCAGCAGGCCGGACAGTTTAGAGACCCAGTACTTC.